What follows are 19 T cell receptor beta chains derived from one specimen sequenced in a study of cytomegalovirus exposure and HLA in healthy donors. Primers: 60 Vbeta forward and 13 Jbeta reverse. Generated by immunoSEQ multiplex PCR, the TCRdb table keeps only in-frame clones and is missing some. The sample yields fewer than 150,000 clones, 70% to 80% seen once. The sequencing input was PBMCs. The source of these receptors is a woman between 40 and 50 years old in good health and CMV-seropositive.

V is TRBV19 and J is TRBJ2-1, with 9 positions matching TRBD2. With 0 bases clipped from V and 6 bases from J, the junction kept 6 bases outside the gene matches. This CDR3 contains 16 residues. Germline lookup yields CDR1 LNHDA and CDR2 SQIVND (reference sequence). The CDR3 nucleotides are TGTGCCAGTAGTATAGATCGAGCGGGAGGCGTCAATGAGCAGTTCTTC. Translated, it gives CASSIDRAGGVNEQFF.

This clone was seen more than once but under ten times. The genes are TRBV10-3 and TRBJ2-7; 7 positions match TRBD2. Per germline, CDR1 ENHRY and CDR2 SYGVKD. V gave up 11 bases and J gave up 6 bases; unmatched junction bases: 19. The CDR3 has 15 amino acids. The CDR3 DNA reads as TGTGCCCTCCTATTGTGGGAGCGGGGAAAATGCGAGCAGTACTTC. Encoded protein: CALLLWERGKCEQYF.

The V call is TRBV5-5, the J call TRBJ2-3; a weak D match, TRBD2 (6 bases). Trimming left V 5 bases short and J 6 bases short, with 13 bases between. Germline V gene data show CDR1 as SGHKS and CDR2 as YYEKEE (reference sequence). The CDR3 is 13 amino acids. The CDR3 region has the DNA TGTGCCAGCAGGAGGGACTTGGGGGATACGCAGTATTTT. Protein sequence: CASRRDLGDTQYF. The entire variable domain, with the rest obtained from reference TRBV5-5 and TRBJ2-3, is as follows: DAGVTQSPTHLIKTRGQQVTLRCSPISGHKSVSWYQQVLGQGPQFIFQYYEKEERGRGNFPDRFSARQFPNYSSELNVNALLLGDSALYLCASRRDLGDTQYFGPGTRLTVL.

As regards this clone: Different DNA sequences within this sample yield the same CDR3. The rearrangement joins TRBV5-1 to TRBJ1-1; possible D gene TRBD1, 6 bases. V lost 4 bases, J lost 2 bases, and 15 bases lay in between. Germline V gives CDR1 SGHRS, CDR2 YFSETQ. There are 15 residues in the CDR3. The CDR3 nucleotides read TGCGCCAGCAGCCCCCGAGAAGGGGGAAACACTGAAGCTTTCTTT. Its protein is CASSPREGGNTEAFF.

In DNA form, the CDR3 reads TGTGCCACTACAGTAGTATGGAGAGGGCTAGTACGGGAGCAGTTCTTC. Encoded protein: CATTVVWRGLVREQFF. The chain carries TRBV19 and TRBJ2-1; the D gene is possibly TRBD2 (5 bases). The length of the CDR3 is 16 residues. Between the trimmed V and J ends, which lost 10 bases and 10 bases, there was a span of 29 bases. Germline V CDR1 and CDR2: LNHDA, SQIVND (reference sequence).

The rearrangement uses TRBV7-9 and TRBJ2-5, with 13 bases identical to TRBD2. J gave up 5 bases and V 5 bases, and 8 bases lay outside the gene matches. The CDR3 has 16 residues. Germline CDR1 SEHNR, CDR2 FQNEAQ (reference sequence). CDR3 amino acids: CASSRRTSGRSETQYF. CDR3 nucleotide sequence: TGTGCCAGCAGCAGAAGGACTAGCGGGAGATCGGAGACCCAGTACTTC.

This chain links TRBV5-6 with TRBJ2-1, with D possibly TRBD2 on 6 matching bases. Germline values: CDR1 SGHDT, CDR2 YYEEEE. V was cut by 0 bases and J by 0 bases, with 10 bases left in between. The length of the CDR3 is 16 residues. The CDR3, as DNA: TGTGCCAGCAGCTTGGAGACGGGAGCCTCCTACAATGAGCAGTTCTTC. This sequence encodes CASSLETGASYNEQFF.

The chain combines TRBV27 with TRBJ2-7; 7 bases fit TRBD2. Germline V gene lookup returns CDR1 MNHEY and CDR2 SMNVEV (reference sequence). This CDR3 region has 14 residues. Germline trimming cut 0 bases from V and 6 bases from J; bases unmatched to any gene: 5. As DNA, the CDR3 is TGTGCCAGCAGTTTATCAAGAGGCGGGGGCGAGCAGTACTTC. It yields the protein CASSLSRGGGEQYF.

CDR3 region: CASSLDSGRRNEQFF. In nucleotides, the CDR3 is TGTGCCAGCAGCTTAGATAGCGGGAGGCGTAATGAGCAGTTCTTC. V and J are TRBV7-2 and TRBJ2-1; 10 bases line up with TRBD2. The CDR3 extends over 15 amino acids. CDR1 is SGHTA and CDR2 is FQGNSA in the germline V gene. V gave up 1 base and J gave up 7 bases; unmatched junction bases: 4. The full variable domain, rest sourced from reference TRBV7-2 and TRBJ2-1, is GAGVSQSPSNKVTEKGKDVELRCDPISGHTALYWYRQSLGQGLEFLIYFQGNSAPDKSGLPSDRFSAERTGGSVSTLTIQRTQQEDSAVYLCASSLDSGRRNEQFFGPGTRLTVL.

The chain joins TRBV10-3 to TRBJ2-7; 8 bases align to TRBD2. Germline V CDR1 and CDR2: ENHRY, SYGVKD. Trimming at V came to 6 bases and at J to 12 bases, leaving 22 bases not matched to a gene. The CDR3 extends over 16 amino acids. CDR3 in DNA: TGTGCCATCAGGGCCCGGGGCGCTAGCGGGCTGCCCGAGGGGTACTTC. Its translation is CAIRARGASGLPEGYF.

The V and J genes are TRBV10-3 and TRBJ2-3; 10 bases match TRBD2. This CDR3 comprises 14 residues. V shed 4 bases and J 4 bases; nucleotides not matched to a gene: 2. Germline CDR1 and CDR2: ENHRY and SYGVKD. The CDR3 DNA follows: TGTGCCATCAGTGTAGGGACTAGCGCAGATACGCAGTATTTT. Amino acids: CAISVGTSADTQYF.

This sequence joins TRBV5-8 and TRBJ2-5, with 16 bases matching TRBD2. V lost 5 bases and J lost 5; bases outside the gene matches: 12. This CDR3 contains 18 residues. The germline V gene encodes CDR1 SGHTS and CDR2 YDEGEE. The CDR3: CASSYPGLAGGPRETQYF. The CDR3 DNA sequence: TGTGCCAGCAGTTACCCGGGACTAGCGGGAGGGCCGAGGGAGACCCAGTACTTC.

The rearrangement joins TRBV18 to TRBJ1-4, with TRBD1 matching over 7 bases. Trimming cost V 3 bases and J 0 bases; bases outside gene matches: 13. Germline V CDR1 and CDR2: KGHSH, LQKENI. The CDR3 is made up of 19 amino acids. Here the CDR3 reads CASSPRRQGFRPTNEKLFF. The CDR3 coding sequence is TGTGCCAGCTCACCGAGGAGACAGGGTTTCCGGCCAACTAATGAAAAACTGTTTTTT.

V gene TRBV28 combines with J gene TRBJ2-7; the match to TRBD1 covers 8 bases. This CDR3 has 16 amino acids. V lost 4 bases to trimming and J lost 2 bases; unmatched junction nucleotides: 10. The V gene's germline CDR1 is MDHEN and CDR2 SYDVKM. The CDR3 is CASSSGTGKLAYEQYF. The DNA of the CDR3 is TGTGCCAGCAGTTCCGGGACAGGAAAATTGGCCTACGAGCAGTACTTC.

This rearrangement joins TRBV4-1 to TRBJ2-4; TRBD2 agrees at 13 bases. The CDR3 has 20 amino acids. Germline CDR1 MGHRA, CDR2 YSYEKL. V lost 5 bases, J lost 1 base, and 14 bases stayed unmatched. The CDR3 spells CASSVSPLAGGGVAKNIQYF. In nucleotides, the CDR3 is TGCGCCAGCAGCGTGAGCCCACTAGCGGGAGGGGGGGTGGCCAAAAACATTCAGTACTTC.

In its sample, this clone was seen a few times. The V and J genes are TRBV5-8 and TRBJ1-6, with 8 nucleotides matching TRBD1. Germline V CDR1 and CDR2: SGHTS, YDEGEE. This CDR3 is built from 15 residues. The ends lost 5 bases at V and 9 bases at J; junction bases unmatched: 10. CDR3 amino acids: CASRRHGQGSSPLHF. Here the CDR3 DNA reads TGTGCCAGCAGACGCCACGGACAGGGAAGTTCACCCCTCCACTTT. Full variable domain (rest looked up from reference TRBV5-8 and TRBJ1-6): EAGVTQSPTHLIKTRGQQATLRCSPISGHTSVYWYQQALGLGLQFLLWYDEGEERNRGNFPPRFSGRQFPNYSSELNVNALELEDSALYLCASRRHGQGSSPLHFGNGTRLTVT.

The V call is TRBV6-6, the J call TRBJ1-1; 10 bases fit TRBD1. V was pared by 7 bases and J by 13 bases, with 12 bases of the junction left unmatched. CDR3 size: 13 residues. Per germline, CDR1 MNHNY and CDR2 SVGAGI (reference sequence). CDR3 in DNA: TGTGCCAGCACCCTGGGACAGGGGCGCCAGGTTTTCTTT. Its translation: CASTLGQGRQVFF.

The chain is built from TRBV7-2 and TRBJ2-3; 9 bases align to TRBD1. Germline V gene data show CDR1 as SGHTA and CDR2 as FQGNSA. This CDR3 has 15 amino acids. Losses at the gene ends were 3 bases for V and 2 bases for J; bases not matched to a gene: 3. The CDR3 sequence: CASSLGQGDTDTQYF. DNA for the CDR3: TGTGCCAGCAGCTTGGGACAGGGAGACACAGATACGCAGTATTTT. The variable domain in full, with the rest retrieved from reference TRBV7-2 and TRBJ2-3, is GAGVSQSPSNKVTEKGKDVELRCDPISGHTALYWYRQSLGQGLEFLIYFQGNSAPDKSGLPSDRFSAERTGGSVSTLTIQRTQQEDSAVYLCASSLGQGDTDTQYFGPGTRLTVL.

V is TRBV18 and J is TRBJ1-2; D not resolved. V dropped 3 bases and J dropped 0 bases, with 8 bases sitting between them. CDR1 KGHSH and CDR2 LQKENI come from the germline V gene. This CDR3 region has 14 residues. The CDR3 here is CASSPSGSNYGYTF. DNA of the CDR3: TGTGCCAGCTCACCGTCGGGTTCTAACTATGGCTACACCTTC.